Shown below are 26 T cell receptor beta chains from a single sample sequenced in a study of shared T cell receptors in the human thymus. Sequencing was performed with immunoSEQ multiplex PCR; in TCRdb, only in-frame clones are kept and a portion is missing. The sample has about 380,000 clones; approximately 95% are singletons. The sequenced sample consisted of thymocytes. These receptors all stem from a human donor.

The V call is TRBV15, the J call TRBJ2-7; D possibly corresponds to TRBD2 (5 bases). Trimming cost V 5 bases and J 4 bases, with 9 bases left between them. This CDR3 is 12 amino acids long. CDR1 and CDR2 (germline): LNHNV, YYDKDF (reference sequence). CDR3 protein: CATSDRGYEQYF. The CDR3 DNA reads TGTGCCACCAGCGACCGAGGGTACGAGCAGTACTTC. The full variable domain, its missing parts supplied by reference TRBV15 and TRBJ2-7, is DAMVIQNPRYQVTQFGKPVTLSCSQTLNHNVMYWYQQKSSQAPKLLFHYYDKDFNNEADTPDNFQSRRPNTSFCFLDIRSPGLGDTAMYLCATSDRGYEQYFGPGTRLTVT.

With respect to this clone: In the same sample, other DNA sequences code for this CDR3. The chain combines TRBV27 with TRBJ2-3; no clear D gene. CDR3 length: 11 residues. Trimming shortened V by 3 bases and J by 5 bases, and 3 bases separated the two germline ends. The germline gives CDR1 MNHEY, CDR2 SMNVEV (reference sequence). CDR3 bases: TGTGCCAGCAGTTTTGGAGATACGCAGTATTTT. This gives the protein CASSFGDTQYF.

V and J are TRBV9 and TRBJ2-1, with a weak D call TRBD2 (6 bases). The CDR3 covers 18 residues. Germline CDR1 SGDLS, CDR2 YYNGEE. V lost 4 bases, J lost 3 bases, and 23 bases lay in between. The CDR3 spells CASSPGMGLPPYYNEQFF. The CDR3 DNA reads TGTGCCAGCAGCCCGGGTATGGGACTCCCACCTTACTACAATGAGCAGTTCTTC.

For this clone: At one end the junction does not follow the germline gene, possibly because of a read error. The gene calls are TRBV2 and TRBJ2-7, with TRBD2 matching over 9 bases. CDR3 length: 13 amino acids. Germline V gene data show CDR1 as SNHLY and CDR2 as FYNNEI. The CDR3 bases are TGTGCCAGCAGAGACCCGGGACTAGCAACACACGACTTC. It specifies CASRDPGLATHDF. The whole variable domain, remainder taken from reference TRBV2 and TRBJ2-7, is EPEVTQTPSHQVTQMGQEVILRCVPISNHLYFYWYRQILGQKVEFLVSFYNNEISEKSEIFDDQFSVERPDGSNFTLKIRSTKLEDSAMYFCASRDPGLATHDFGPGTRLTVT.

J is TRBJ2-1 and V is TRBV10-2, with TRBD2 matching 9 bases. There are 16 residues in the CDR3. V was clipped by 6 bases and J by 2 bases; unmatched bases: 8. Germline V gene sequence: CDR1 WSHSY, CDR2 SAAADI. The DNA of the CDR3 is TGCGCCAGCAGGGAACTAGCGGGTAGCCCCTACAATGAGCAGTTCTTC. Translating gives CASRELAGSPYNEQFF.

The rearrangement joins TRBV29-1 to TRBJ2-7, with a weak D call TRBD2 (5 bases). V gave up 1 base and J gave up 1 base, with 14 bases separating them. Per germline, CDR1 SQVTM and CDR2 ANQGSEA. This CDR3 has 15 residues. For the CDR3, the DNA is TGCAGCGTTGAAGTGAAGAGGGTTCATTCCTACGAGCAGTACTTC. Translated: CSVEVKRVHSYEQYF.

The chain combines TRBV11-3 with TRBJ2-6; TRBD1 matches at 11 bases. The CDR3 has 18 amino acids. The germline gives CDR1 SGHNT, CDR2 YENEEA. The V and J ends lost 5 bases and 0 bases, in that order; junction bases with no gene match: 6. In DNA form, the CDR3 reads TGTGCCAGCAGCCCCACCGGGACAGGGGGCTCTGGGGCCAACGTCCTGACTTTC. Its translation is CASSPTGTGGSGANVLTF.

The genes are TRBV5-6 and TRBJ2-6, with TRBD1 matching over 7 bases. The CDR3 loop spans 17 amino acids. The V gene end was trimmed by 0 bases and the J gene end by 3 bases; junction bases not matched to a gene: 6. Per germline, CDR1 SGHDT and CDR2 YYEEEE. The CDR3 DNA reads as TGTGCCAGCAGCTTGGTTGAGGGGGCAGGTGGGGCCAACGTCCTGACTTTC. Its protein is CASSLVEGAGGANVLTF.

The V gene is TRBV6-5, the J gene TRBJ2-7, with TRBD1 matching over 7 bases. Trimming at V came to 2 bases and at J to 1 base, leaving 2 bases not matched to a gene. This CDR3 is 14 amino acids long. Germline V gene sequence: CDR1 MNHEY, CDR2 SVGAGI. The CDR3 region is CASSYQGQSYEQYF. DNA of the CDR3: TGTGCCAGCAGTTACCAGGGACAGTCCTACGAGCAGTACTTC.

This rearrangement joins TRBV10-1 to TRBJ2-1, with a tentative D call TRBD2 (6 bases). This CDR3 contains 12 residues. Trimming cost V 10 bases and J 7 bases, with 14 bases left between them. CDR1 and CDR2 from the germline V gene are WNHNN and SYGVQD (reference sequence). CDR3 sequence reads: CATRGAGNEQFF. The CDR3, as DNA: TGCGCCACCCGAGGGGCGGGGAATGAGCAGTTCTTC.

The chain is built from TRBV6-1 and TRBJ2-3, with a weak D call TRBD2 (6 bases). Germline values: CDR1 MNHNS, CDR2 SASEGT. The CDR3 sequence is 16 residues long. V shed 2 bases and J shed 0 bases, with 12 bases lying between them. The CDR3 reads CASSERRDPSTDTQYF. Written as DNA, the CDR3 is TGTGCCAGCAGTGAAAGGAGGGACCCTAGCACAGATACGCAGTATTTT.

The count of this clone is one. J is TRBJ2-1 and V is TRBV7-4; no definite D call. Germline lookup yields CDR1 SGHVT and CDR2 SQSDAQ. V lost 1 base and J lost 0, with 10 bases in between. This CDR3 contains 16 residues. CDR3 residues: CASSLVSPSSYNEQFF. CDR3 sequence (DNA): TGTGCCAGCAGCTTAGTGTCCCCGAGCTCCTACAATGAGCAGTTCTTC.

This rearrangement joins TRBV15 to TRBJ1-2; tentatively, D is TRBD1 (5 bases). From germline, CDR1 is LNHNV and CDR2 YYDKDF (reference sequence). The CDR3 totals 18 residues. V was pared by 0 bases and J by 5 bases, with 22 bases between. CDR3 in amino acids: CATSREGDSGTTYYGYTF. Here the CDR3 DNA reads TGTGCCACCAGCAGAGAGGGGGATTCAGGGACCACGTATTATGGCTACACCTTC.

The genes are TRBV19 and TRBJ2-7, with 10 bases that match TRBD2. CDR1 LNHDA and CDR2 SQIVND come from the germline V gene (reference sequence). The ends lost 9 bases at V and 1 base at J; junction bases unmatched: 9. The CDR3 covers 15 residues. CDR3 region: CASAPLAGVSYEQYF. In DNA, the CDR3 is TGTGCCAGCGCCCCCCTAGCGGGAGTTTCCTACGAGCAGTACTTC.

This chain links TRBV13 with TRBJ2-7, with D possibly TRBD1 on 6 matching bases. The CDR3 length is 15 residues. Trimming stripped 5 bases from V and 4 bases from J, with 18 bases between. Germline values: CDR1 PRHDT, CDR2 FYEKMQ (reference sequence). The CDR3 DNA sequence: TGTGCCAGCAGCGTCGGGGATGGACAGTCATACGAGCAGTACTTC. Translated, it gives CASSVGDGQSYEQYF.

The CDR3 here is CASPTRTSGLNRTYNEQFF. The CDR3 nucleotides are TGTGCCAGCCCGACACGGACTAGCGGCCTAAACCGGACCTACAATGAGCAGTTCTTC. V is TRBV18 and J is TRBJ2-1, with 10 bases that match TRBD2. The junction had 18 bases not matched to a gene; V was cut back by 8 bases and J by 2 bases. This CDR3 is 19 amino acids long. Germline V gene sequence: CDR1 KGHSH, CDR2 LQKENI.

J is TRBJ1-1 and V is TRBV19; maybe TRBD1 (6 bases). Trimming stripped 6 bases from V and 4 bases from J, with 15 bases between. The germline CDR1 and CDR2 sequences are LNHDA and SQIVND (reference sequence). CDR3 length: 14 residues. CDR3 loop: CASRNREASTEAFF. The CDR3, as DNA: TGTGCCAGTAGGAACAGGGAAGCGAGCACTGAAGCTTTCTTT. Full variable domain (remainder filled in from reference TRBV19 and TRBJ1-1): DGGITQSPKYLFRKEGQNVTLSCEQNLNHDAMYWYRQDPGQGLRLIYYSQIVNDFQKGDIAEGYSVSREKKESFPLTVTSAQKNPTAFYLCASRNREASTEAFFGQGTRLTVV.

The V call is TRBV6-5, the J call TRBJ1-1, with D perhaps TRBD1 (5 bases). The CDR3 length is 15 residues. The germline V gene encodes CDR1 MNHEY and CDR2 SVGAGI. V was trimmed by 6 bases and J by 3 bases, leaving 17 bases between them. The CDR3 loop is CASRATERRYTEAFF. CDR3 DNA sequence: TGTGCCAGCAGGGCGACAGAGAGGCGCTACACTGAAGCTTTCTTT.

The CDR3 bases are TGTGCCAGCAGTGACAGTCAGGGGTATCAGCCCCAGCATTTT. Its protein is CASSDSQGYQPQHF. The rearrangement links TRBV6-5 to TRBJ1-5; tentative D call: TRBD1 (6 bases). Trimming took 5 bases from V and 5 from J, leaving 13 bases between them. Germline lookup yields CDR1 MNHEY and CDR2 SVGAGI. The CDR3 is 14 residues long.

The V and J genes are TRBV5-8 and TRBJ2-7; 7 bases agree with TRBD1. The CDR3 runs to 14 residues. Germline-derived CDR1 and CDR2 are SGHTS and YDEGEE. The ends lost 6 bases at V and 3 bases at J; junction bases unmatched: 9. CDR3 amino acids: CASNIDRVNYEQYF. CDR3 bases: TGTGCCAGCAACATTGACAGGGTTAACTACGAGCAGTACTTC.

This chain uses TRBV30 with TRBJ2-7; TRBD2 might be the D (5 bases). V was cut by 3 bases and J by 5 bases, with 23 bases left in between. Germline values: CDR1 GTSNPN, CDR2 SVGIG (reference sequence). The CDR3 is made up of 16 amino acids. CDR3 in DNA: TGTGCCTGGAGGCAAGGCCCCAGCGGTCTCGTTCACGAGCAGTACTTC. Translating it yields CAWRQGPSGLVHEQYF.

This sequence joins TRBV5-8 and TRBJ1-2; 10 nucleotides match TRBD1. V was clipped by 4 bases and J by 6 bases; unmatched bases: 9. This CDR3 is built from 15 residues. The germline gives CDR1 SGHTS, CDR2 YDEGEE. CDR3 protein: CASSQSGTGEDGYTF. CDR3 sequence (DNA): TGTGCCAGCAGCCAAAGCGGGACAGGGGAGGATGGCTACACCTTC.

V is TRBV4-3 and J is TRBJ2-3, with 13 bases lining up with TRBD2. Germline V gene data show CDR1 as LGHNA and CDR2 as YSLEER. The trim removed 2 bases at V and 6 bases at J, leaving 5 bases unmatched. There are 16 residues in the CDR3. Here the CDR3 DNA reads TGCGCCAGCAGCCAAATAGGACTAGCGGGGGTGGATACGCAGTATTTT. It yields the protein CASSQIGLAGVDTQYF.

This chain links TRBV9 with TRBJ1-2; D possibly corresponds to TRBD1 (6 bases). Germline-derived CDR1 and CDR2 are SGDLS and YYNGEE. The CDR3 sequence is 18 residues long. V was clipped by 1 base and J by 6 bases, with 25 bases between them. The CDR3 bases are TGTGCCAGCAGCGTAACCGCCAGGGGAACCACCTTATGGGATGGCTACACCTTC. Translated: CASSVTARGTTLWDGYTF.

The CDR3 DNA is TGTGCCAGCATCGGCCCAGCGGGAGCTCGAGAGCAGTACTTC. It translates to CASIGPAGAREQYF. The chain couples TRBV28 to TRBJ2-7; TRBD2 aligns across 8 bases. Germline-derived CDR1 and CDR2 are MDHEN and SYDVKM. V shed 7 bases and J 7 bases; nucleotides not matched to a gene: 12. This CDR3 region has 14 residues.

This sequence joins TRBV11-1 and TRBJ1-1; D is unresolved. Trimming shortened V by 0 bases and J by 1 base, and 3 bases separated the two germline ends. CDR3 length: 13 residues. Germline values: CDR1 SGHAT, CDR2 FQDESV (reference sequence). The DNA of the CDR3 is TGTGCCAGCAGCTTAGCAGGGAACACTGAAGCTTTCTTT. Translated, it gives CASSLAGNTEAFF. Together with reference TRBV11-1 and TRBJ1-1, the CDR3 gives the full variable domain: EAEVAQSPRYKITEKSQAVAFWCDPISGHATLYWYRQILGQGPELLVQFQDESVVDDSQLPKDRFSAERLKGVDSTLKIQPAELGDSAMYLCASSLAGNTEAFFGQGTRLTVV.